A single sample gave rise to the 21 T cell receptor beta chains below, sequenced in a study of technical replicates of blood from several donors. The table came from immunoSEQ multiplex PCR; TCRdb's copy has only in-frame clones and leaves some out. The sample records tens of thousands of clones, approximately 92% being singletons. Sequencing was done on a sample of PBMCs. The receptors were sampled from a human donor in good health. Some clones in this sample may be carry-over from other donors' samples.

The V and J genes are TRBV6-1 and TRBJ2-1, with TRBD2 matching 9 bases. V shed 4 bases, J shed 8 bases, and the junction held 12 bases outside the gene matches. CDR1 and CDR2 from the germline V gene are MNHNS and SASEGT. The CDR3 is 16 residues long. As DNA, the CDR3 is TGTGCCAGCAGTGGTAACGTGGCGGGGGGGTTCGATGAGCAGTTCTTC. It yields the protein CASSGNVAGGFDEQFF.

Written as DNA, the CDR3 is TGTGCCAGCAGTAGGACTAGCGGGAGCCGGGATGAGCAGTTCTTC. This codes for CASSRTSGSRDEQFF. The chain uses TRBV6-1 and TRBJ2-1, with 13 bases identical to TRBD2. In germline, CDR1 is MNHNS, CDR2 SASEGT. V trimming: 5 bases; J trimming: 8 bases; junction bases outside the gene matches: 6. The CDR3 is 15 residues long.

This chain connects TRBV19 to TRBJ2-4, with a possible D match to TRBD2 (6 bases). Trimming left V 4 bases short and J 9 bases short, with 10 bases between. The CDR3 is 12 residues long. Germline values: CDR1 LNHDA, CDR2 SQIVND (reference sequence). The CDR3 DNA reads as TGTGCCAGTAGTAATCGGGGGATCATTCAGTACTTC. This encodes CASSNRGIIQYF.

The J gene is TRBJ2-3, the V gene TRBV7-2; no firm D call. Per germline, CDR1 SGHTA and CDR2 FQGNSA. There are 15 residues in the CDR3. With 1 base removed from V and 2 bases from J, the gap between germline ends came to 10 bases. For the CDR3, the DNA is TGTGCCAGCAGCTTAGATGGCCTTACCACAGATACGCAGTATTTT. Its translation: CASSLDGLTTDTQYF.

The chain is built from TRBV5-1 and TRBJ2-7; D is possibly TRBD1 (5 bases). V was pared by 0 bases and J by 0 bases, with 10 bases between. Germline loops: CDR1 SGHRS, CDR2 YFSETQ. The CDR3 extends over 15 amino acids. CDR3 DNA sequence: TGCGCCAGCAGCTTGGAAGGGGATTCCTCCTACGAGCAGTACTTC. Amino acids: CASSLEGDSSYEQYF.

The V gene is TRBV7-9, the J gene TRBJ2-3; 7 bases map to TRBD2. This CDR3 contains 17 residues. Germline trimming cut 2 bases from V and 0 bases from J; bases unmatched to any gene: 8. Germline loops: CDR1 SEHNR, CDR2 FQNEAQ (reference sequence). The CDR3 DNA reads TGTGCCAGCAGCTTAAGCCCTAGCGGCACTAGCACAGATACGCAGTATTTT. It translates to CASSLSPSGTSTDTQYF.

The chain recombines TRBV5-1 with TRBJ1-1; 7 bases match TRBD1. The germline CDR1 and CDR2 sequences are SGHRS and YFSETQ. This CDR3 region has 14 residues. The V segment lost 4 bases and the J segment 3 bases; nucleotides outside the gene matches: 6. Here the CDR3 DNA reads TGCGCCAGCAGCGAGGCGCAGGGGGACACTGAAGCTTTCTTT. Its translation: CASSEAQGDTEAFF.

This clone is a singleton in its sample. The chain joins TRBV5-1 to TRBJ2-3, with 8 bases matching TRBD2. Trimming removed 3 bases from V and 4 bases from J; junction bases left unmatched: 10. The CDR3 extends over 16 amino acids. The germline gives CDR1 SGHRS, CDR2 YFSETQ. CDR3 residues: CASSWAPGGAADTQYF. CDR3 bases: TGCGCCAGCAGCTGGGCCCCGGGGGGGGCCGCAGATACGCAGTATTTT.

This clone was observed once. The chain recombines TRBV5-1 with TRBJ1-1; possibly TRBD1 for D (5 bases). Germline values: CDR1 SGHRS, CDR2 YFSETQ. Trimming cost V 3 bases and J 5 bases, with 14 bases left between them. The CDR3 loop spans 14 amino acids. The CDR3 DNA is TGCGCCAGCAGCTGGCGTGGCGGGGGAACTGAAGCTTTCTTT. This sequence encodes CASSWRGGGTEAFF.

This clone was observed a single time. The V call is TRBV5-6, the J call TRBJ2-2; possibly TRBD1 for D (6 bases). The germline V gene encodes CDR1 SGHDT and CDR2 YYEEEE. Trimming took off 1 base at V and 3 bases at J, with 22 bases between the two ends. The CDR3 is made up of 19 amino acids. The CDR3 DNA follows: TGTGCCAGCAGCTTGACTATGGGATGGGGGCTAGGGTACACCGGGGAGCTGTTTTTT. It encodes CASSLTMGWGLGYTGELFF. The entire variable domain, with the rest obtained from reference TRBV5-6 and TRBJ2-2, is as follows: DAGVTQSPTHLIKTRGQQVTLRCSPKSGHDTVSWYQQALGQGPQFIFQYYEEEERQRGNFPDRFSGHQFPNYSSELNVNALLLGDSALYLCASSLTMGWGLGYTGELFFGEGSRLTVL.

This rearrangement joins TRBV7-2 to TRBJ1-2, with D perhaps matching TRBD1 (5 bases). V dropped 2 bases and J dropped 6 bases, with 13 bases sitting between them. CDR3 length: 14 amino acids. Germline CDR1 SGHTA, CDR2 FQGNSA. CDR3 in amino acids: CASSLQGRANGYTF. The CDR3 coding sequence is TGTGCCAGCAGCTTACAGGGCAGGGCAAATGGCTACACCTTC.

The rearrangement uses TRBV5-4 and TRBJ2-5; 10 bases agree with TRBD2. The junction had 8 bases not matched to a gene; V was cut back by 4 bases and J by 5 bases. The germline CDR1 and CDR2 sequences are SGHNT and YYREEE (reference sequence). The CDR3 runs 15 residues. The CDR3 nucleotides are TGTGCCAGCAGCCACGGACTAGCGGTGGGGGAGACCCAGTACTTC. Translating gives CASSHGLAVGETQYF.

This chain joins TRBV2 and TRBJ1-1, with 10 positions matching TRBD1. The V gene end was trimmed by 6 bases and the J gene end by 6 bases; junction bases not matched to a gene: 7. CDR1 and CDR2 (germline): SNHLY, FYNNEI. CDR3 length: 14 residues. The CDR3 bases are TGTGCCAGCAGAACGACAGGGGGCGCGGCTGAAGCTTTCTTT. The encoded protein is CASRTTGGAAEAFF.

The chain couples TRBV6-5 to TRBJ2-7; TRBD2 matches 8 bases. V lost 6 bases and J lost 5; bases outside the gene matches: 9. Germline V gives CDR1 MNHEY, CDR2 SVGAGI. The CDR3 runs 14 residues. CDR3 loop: CASRRGAGVDEQYF. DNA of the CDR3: TGTGCCAGCAGGAGGGGAGCGGGAGTAGACGAGCAGTACTTC.

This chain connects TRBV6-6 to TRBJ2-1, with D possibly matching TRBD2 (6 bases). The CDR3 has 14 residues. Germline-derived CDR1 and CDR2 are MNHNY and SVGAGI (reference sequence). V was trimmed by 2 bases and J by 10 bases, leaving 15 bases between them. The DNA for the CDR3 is TGTGCCAGCAGTTACCCTCAGGGACTGCGCGAGCAGTTCTTC. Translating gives CASSYPQGLREQFF.

The CDR3 reads CASSEEDRGNTEAFF. In DNA form, the CDR3 reads TGTGCCAGCAGCGAGGAGGACAGGGGAAACACTGAAGCTTTCTTT. V usage is TRBV9 and J usage is TRBJ1-1, with 9 bases matching TRBD1. V lost 3 bases and J lost 2; bases outside the gene matches: 5. Germline V gene sequence: CDR1 SGDLS, CDR2 YYNGEE. This CDR3 comprises 15 residues.

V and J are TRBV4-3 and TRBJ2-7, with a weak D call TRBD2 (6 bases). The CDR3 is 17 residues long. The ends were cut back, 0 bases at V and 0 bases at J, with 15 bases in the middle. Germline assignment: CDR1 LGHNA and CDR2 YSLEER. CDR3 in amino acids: CASSQDQLDYYSYEQYF. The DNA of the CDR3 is TGCGCCAGCAGCCAAGATCAGCTGGACTACTACTCCTACGAGCAGTACTTC.

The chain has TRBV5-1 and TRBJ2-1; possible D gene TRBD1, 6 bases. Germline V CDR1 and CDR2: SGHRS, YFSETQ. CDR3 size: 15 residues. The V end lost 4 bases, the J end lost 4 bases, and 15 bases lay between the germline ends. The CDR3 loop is CASSQGMGAYNEQFF. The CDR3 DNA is TGCGCCAGCAGCCAGGGGATGGGGGCTTACAATGAGCAGTTCTTC.

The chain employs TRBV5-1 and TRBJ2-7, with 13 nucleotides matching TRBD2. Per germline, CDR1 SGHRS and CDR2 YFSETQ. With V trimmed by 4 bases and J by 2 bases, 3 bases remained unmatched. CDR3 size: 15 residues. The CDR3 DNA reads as TGCGCCAGCAGCCTCGGGACTAGCGGGACCTACGAGCAGTACTTC. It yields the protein CASSLGTSGTYEQYF.

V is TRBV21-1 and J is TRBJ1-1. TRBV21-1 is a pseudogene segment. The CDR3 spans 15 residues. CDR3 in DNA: TGTGCCAGCAGCAAAGCGGCCGGGAAGAACACTGAAGCTTTCTTT. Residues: CASSKAAGKNTEAFF.

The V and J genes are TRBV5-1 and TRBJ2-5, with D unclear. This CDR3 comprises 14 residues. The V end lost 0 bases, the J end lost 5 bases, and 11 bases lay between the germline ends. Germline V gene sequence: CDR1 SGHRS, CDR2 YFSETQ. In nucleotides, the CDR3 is TGCGCCAGCAGCTTGGTGGCCACCGGGGAGACCCAGTACTTC. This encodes CASSLVATGETQYF.